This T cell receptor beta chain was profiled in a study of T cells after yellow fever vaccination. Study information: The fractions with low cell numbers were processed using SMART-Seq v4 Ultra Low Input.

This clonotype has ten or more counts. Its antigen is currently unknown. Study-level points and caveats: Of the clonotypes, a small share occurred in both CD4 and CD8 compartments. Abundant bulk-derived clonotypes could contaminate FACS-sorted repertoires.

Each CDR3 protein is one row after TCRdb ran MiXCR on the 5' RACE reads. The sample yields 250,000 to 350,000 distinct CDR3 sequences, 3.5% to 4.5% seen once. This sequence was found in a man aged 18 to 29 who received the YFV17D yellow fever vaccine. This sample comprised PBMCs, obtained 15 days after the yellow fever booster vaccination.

The CDR3 loop is CASSLDHGTGQAAYNEQFF. The CDR3 bases are TGTGCCAGCAGCTTAGACCATGGCACAGGCCAGGCGGCGTACAATGAGCAGTTCTTC. J is TRBJ2-1 and V is TRBV7-6, with D maybe TRBD1 (5 bases). Per germline, CDR1 SGHVS and CDR2 FNYEAQ. CDR3 length: 19 residues. V was shortened by 1 base and J by 4 bases, with 23 bases between the two germline ends.